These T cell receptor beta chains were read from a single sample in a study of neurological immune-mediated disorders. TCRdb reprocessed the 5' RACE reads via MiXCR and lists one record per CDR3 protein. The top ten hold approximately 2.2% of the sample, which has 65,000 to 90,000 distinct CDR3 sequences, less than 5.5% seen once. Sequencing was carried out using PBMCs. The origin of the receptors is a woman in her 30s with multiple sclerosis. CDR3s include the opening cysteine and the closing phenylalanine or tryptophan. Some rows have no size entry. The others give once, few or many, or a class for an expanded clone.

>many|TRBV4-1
CASSQEGQGGLDTQYF
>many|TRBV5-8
CASSSGTGSTDTQYF
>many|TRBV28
CASSLSPGQETQYF
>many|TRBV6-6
CASSVAGASTDTQYF
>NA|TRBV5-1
CASSLDAGRDEQFF
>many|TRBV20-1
CSVRLLAGSYNEQFF
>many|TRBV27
CASSKYRGIGTGELFF
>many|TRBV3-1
CASSPSVRDNEQFF
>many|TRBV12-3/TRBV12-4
CASSSRGQRNYGYTF
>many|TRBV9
CASSLTSGGVPRGQYF
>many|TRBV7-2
CASSLQGGQETQYF
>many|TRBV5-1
CASSPYRGKTEAFF
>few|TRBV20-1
CSARDQGQANYGYTF
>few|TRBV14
CASSQGTSFTDTQYF
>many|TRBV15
CATSRDRGRGDTQYF
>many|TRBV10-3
CAISGGSGTGGRTEAFF
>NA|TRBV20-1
CSAATPGLAGYNEQFF
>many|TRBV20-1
CSASLVGGIMPQHF
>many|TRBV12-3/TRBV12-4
CASSLSGPTGELFF
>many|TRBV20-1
CSARNSNQPQHF
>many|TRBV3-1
CASSRQSNTGELFF
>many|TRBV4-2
CASSQATSGNYNEQFF
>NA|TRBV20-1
CSARPSADSPLHF
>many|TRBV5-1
CASSLAGTGGNNEQFF
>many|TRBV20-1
CSARAPGSGGGPQHF
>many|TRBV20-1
CSALGQGGLYEQYF
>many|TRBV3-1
CASSQRDGPYGYTF
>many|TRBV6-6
CASSQLSPRRSPLHF
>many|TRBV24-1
CATSDFKTGWEQFF
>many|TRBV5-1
CASSTGMNTEAFF
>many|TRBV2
CASSRGLLALLAKNIQYF
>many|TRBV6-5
CASSYTADRQETQYF
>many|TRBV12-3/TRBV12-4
CASSSTGGWTGELFF
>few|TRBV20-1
CSAYLDCPQYF
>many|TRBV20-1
CSARSGSNQPQHF
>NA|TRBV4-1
CASSQEGTGGKDTQYF
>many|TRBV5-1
CASTPAGDSPYNEQFF
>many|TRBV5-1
CASSLGLAGGSDTQYF
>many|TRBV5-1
CASSFYAGTDEQYF
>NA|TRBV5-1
CASSFWTENTGELFF
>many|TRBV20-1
CSAAGDGYEQYF
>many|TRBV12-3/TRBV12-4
CAIQPWGNTIYF
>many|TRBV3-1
CASSLFSGPHYEQYF
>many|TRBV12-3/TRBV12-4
CASSPFRTGNTEAFF
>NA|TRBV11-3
CASSLDRRLAGGIGTKNIQYF
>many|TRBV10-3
CAISVTARTGELFF
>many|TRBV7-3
CASSLLAGTDTQYF
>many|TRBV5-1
CASSFGADGSYNEQFF
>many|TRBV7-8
CASSLSIQGNTEAFF
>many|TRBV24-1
CATSDVFPTDTQYF
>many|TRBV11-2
CASSLGQGMTDTQYF
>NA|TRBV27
CASTLSQGSLAQFF
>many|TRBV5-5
CASTQYGTPEAFF
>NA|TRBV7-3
CASSLNGGGSQETQYF
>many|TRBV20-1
CSATILKPGQRQGQPQHF
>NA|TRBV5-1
CASSPPFGLETQYF
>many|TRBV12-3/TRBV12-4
CASALQGAGANVLTF
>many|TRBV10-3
CATRQGTDQETQYF